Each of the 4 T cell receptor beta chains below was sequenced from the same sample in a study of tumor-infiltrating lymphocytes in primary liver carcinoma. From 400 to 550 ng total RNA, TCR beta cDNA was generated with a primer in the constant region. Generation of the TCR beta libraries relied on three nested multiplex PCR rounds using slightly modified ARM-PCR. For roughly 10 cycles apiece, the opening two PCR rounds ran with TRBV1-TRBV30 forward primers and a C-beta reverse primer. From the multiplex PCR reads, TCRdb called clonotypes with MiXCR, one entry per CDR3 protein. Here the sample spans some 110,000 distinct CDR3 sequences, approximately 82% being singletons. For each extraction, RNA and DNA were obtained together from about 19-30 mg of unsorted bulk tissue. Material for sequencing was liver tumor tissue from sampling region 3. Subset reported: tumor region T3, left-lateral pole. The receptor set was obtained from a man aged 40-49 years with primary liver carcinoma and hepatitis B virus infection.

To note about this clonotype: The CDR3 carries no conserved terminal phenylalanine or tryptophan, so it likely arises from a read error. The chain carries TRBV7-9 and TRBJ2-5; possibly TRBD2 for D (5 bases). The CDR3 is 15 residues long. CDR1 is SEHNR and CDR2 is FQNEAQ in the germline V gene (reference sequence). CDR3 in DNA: TGTGTCAGCAGCCCTAGAGAGGGTTTACAAGAGACCCAGTACCTC. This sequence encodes CVSSPREGLQETQYL.

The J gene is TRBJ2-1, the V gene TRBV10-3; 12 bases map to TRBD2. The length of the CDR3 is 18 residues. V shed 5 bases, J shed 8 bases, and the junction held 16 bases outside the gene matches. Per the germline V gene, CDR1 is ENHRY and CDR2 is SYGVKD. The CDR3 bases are TGTGCCATCAGTCGGGCGGAAGTGACTAGCGGGAGTATTCATGAGCAGTTCTTC. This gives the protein CAISRAEVTSGSIHEQFF.

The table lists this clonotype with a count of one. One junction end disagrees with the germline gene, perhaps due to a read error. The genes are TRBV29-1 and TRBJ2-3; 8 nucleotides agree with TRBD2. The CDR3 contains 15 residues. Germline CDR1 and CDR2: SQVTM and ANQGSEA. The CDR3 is CSVVRGLAGGDKQYF. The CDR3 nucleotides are TGCAGCGTTGTTAGAGGACTAGCTGGAGGGGATAAGCAGTATTTT.

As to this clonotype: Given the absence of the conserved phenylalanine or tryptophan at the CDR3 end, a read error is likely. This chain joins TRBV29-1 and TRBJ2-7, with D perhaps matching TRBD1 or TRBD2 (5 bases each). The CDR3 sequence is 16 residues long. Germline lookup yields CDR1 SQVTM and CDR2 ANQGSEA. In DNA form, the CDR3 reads TGCAACGCCATGACATCTGGGACCGGCACTCACTACGAGCAGTACCTC. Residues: CNAMTSGTGTHYEQYL.